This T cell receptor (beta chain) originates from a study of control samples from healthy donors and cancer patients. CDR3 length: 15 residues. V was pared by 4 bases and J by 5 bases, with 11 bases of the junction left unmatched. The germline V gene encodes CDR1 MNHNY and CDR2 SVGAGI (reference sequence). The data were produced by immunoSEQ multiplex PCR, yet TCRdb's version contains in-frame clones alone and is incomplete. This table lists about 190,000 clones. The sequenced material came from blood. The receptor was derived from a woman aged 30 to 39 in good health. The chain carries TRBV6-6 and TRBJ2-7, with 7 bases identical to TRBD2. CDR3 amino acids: CASSSQTSTGNEQYF. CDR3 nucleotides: TGTGCCAGCAGTTCCCAGACTAGCACGGGGAACGAGCAGTACTTC.